The T cell receptor beta chain under discussion was sequenced for a study of blood T cell repertoires in COVID-19 (dated by TCRdb to about 2020). Background for the entire study: Collaborator samples came from the United States, Italy and Spain and covered acute and convalescent phases of COVID-19. The material from the prospective study consisted of cDNA or gDNA derived from T cells, B-cell-depleted T cells, or PBMCs. Deeply sampled blood TCRbeta repertoires from subjects exposed to, actively infected with, or recovered from COVID-19 were included in the dataset. The repertoires were released in a freely available public database meant as a resource for research on the immune response to SARS-CoV-2. The samples were drawn from the first 160 participants of the ongoing ImmuneRACE study and from about 1,200 subjects provided by 6 global collaborators. Sample metadata almost always included a de-identified subject ID, COVID-19 status, age in years and sex. HLA class I and class II types, where available, came from metadata supplied by the sample provider rather than from assay-based typing.

Points the paper makes about the study in general: How much clinical and demographic metadata was included differed by source and by participant, and the metadata was provided uncurated.

Each collaborating institution followed its own protocols to collect whole blood in K2EDTA tubes. For TCRbeta analysis, collaborators shipped samples in one of three forms: frozen whole blood, isolated PBMCs, or DNA extracted from either of those sample types. Comment on this clone: Its antigen is currently not known. The record has no base qualities; no much larger clone is one base away. This sample includes further DNA sequences coding for the same CDR3.

V is cut by 5 bases and J by 0 bases, and the space between the germline ends is 12 bases. Measured from the cysteine to the phenylalanine, the CDR3 is 15 residues long. The retained sequence is limited to the CDR3, 45 bases, with the frame set at the first base. CDR1 SGHTA and CDR2 FQGNSA were looked up in the germline V gene. The immunoSEQ Assay, a bias-controlled multiplex PCR, was used to amplify TCRbeta CDR3 regions from genomic DNA. As for how the authors treated the data: Nucleated cell counts per sample were estimated from amplification of reference gene primers within the assay. Sequence reads were collapsed and filtered to measure the absolute abundance of every unique TCRbeta CDR3 rearrangement. For each sample, productive Simpson clonality was calculated as the square root of Simpson's diversity index over productive rearrangements. The table comes from immuneACCESS by way of TCRdb, which keeps in-frame sequences with V and J called. Part of the clones is missing from these tables; in studies checked, under half for an unresolved V gene and the rest for unknown reasons. The V and J calls and clone size are taken from that table; D and trimming were inferred from the DNA. The sample table records 150,000 to 200,000 clones; 60% to 85% of these occur just once. 8.6% of the sample goes to the ten largest clones.

Here the chain combines TRBV7-2 and TRBJ2-3; a weak D assignment points to TRBD2 (6 bases agree). The TCR was taken from a woman in her forties or fifties with active or convalescent COVID-19. Source material: peripheral blood. The CDR3: CASSPDYLSTDTQYF. The nucleotide sequence is given as TGTGCCAGCAGCCCGGACTACCTCAGCACAGATACGCAGTATTTT.